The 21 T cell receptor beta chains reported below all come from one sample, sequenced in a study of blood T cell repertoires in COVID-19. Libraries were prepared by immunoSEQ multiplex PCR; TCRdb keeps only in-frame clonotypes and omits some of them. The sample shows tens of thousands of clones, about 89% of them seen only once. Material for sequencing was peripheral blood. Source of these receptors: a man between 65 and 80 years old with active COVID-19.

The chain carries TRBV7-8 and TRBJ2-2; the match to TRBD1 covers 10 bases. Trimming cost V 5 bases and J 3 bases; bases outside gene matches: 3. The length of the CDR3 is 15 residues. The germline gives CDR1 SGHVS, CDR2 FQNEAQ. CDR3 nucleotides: TGTGCCAGCAGCCGAGGACAGGGGGACACCGGGGAGCTGTTTTTT. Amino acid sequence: CASSRGQGDTGELFF.

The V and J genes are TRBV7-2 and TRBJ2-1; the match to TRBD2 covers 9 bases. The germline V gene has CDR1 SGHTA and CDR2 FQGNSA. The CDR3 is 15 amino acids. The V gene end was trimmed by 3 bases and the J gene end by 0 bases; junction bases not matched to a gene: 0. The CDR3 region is CASSFSGSSYNEQFF. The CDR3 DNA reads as TGTGCCAGCAGCTTTAGCGGGAGCTCCTACAATGAGCAGTTCTTC. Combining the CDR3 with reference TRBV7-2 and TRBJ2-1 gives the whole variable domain GAGVSQSPSNKVTEKGKDVELRCDPISGHTALYWYRQSLGQGLEFLIYFQGNSAPDKSGLPSDRFSAERTGGSVSTLTIQRTQQEDSAVYLCASSFSGSSYNEQFFGPGTRLTVL.

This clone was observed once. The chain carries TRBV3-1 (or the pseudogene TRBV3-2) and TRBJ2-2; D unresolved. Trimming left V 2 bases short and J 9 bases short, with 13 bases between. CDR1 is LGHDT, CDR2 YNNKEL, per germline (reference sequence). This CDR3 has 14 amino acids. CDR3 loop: CASSQPQQTRELFF. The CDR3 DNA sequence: TGTGCCAGCAGCCAACCCCAACAGACGAGGGAGCTGTTTTTT.

The CDR3 loop reads CASSRDTLYGYTF. CDR3 DNA: TGTGCCAGCAGCCGGGACACCCTCTATGGCTACACCTTC. The genes are TRBV11-3 and TRBJ1-2; TRBD1 might be the D (6 bases). Germline loops: CDR1 SGHNT, CDR2 YENEEA. CDR3 size: 13 residues. The V end lost 5 bases, the J end lost 4 bases, and 11 bases lay between the germline ends. The full variable domain, completed using reference TRBV11-3 and TRBJ1-2, is EAGVVQSPRYKIIEKKQPVAFWCNPISGHNTLYWYLQNLGQGPELLIRYENEEAVDDSQLPKDRFSAERLKGVDSTLKIQPAELGDSAVYLCASSRDTLYGYTFGSGTRLTVV.

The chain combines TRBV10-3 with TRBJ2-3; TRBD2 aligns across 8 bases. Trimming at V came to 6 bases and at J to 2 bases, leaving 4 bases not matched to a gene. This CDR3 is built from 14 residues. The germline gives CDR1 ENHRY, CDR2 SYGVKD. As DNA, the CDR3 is TGTGCCATCAGGAGGGGACTAGACACAGATACGCAGTATTTT. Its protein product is CAIRRGLDTDTQYF.

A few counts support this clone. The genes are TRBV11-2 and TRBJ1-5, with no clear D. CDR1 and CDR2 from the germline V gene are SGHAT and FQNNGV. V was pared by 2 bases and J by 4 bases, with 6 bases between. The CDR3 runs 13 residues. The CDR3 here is CASSLNRNQPQHF. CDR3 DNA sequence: TGTGCCAGCAGCTTAAACAGAAATCAGCCCCAGCATTTT. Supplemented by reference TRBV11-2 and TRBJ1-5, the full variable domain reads EAGVAQSPRYKIIEKRQSVAFWCNPISGHATLYWYQQILGQGPKLLIQFQNNGVVDDSQLPKDRFSAERLKGVDSTLKIQPAKLEDSAVYLCASSLNRNQPQHFGDGTRLSIL.

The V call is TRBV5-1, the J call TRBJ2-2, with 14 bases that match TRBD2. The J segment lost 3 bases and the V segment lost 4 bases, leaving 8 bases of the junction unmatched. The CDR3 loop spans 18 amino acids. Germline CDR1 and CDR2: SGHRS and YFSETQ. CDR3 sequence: CASSERTSGRRDTGELFF. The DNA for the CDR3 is TGCGCCAGCAGCGAGAGGACTAGCGGGAGGAGGGACACCGGGGAGCTGTTTTTT.

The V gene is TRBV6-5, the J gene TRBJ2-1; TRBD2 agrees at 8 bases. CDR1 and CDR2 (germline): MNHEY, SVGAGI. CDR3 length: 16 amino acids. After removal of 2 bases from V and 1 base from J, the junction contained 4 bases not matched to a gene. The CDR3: CASSYLAGGSYNEQFF. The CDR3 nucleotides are TGTGCCAGCAGTTACCTCGCGGGAGGATCCTACAATGAGCAGTTCTTC.

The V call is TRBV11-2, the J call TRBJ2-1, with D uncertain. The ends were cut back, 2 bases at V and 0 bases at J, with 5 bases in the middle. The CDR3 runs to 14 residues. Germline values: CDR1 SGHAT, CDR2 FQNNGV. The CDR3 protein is CASSLTSSYNEQFF. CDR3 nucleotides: TGTGCCAGCAGCTTAACCAGCTCCTACAATGAGCAGTTCTTC.

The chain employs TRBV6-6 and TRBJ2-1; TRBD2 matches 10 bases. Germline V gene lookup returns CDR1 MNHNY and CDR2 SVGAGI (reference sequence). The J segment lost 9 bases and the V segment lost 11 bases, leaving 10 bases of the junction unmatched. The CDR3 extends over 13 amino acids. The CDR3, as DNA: TGTGCCGGTGGGGGGGTAGCGGGAGGTGAGCAGTTCTTC. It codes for CAGGGVAGGEQFF.

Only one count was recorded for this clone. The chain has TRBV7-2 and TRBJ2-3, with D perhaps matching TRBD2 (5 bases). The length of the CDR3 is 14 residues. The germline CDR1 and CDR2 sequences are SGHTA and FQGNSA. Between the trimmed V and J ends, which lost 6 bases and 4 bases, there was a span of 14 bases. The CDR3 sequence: CASRGGNSADTQYF. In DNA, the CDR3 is TGTGCCAGCAGAGGTGGGAATAGCGCAGATACGCAGTATTTT.

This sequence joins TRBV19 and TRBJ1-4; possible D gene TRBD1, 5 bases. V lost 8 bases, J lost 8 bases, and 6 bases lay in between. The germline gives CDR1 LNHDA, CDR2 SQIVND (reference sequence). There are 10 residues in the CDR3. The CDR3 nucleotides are TGTGCCAGTGGGGGGGAAAAACTGTTTTTT. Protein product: CASGGEKLFF. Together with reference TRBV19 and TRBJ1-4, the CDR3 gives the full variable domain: DGGITQSPKYLFRKEGQNVTLSCEQNLNHDAMYWYRQDPGQGLRLIYYSQIVNDFQKGDIAEGYSVSREKKESFPLTVTSAQKNPTAFYLCASGGEKLFFGSGTQLSVL.

CDR3 bases: TGCAGCGTTGACGGAGGGGCCGGAATCTATGGCTACACCTTC. Amino acid sequence: CSVDGGAGIYGYTF. This chain uses TRBV29-1 with TRBJ1-2, with D possibly matching TRBD1 (5 bases). The CDR3 runs 14 residues. With 3 bases removed from V and 4 bases from J, the gap between germline ends came to 15 bases. CDR1 and CDR2 from the germline V gene are SQVTM and ANQGSEA.

CDR3 region: CASSLTGTGADGYTF. The CDR3 region has the DNA TGTGCCAGCAGCCTAACCGGGACAGGGGCTGATGGCTACACCTTC. The V and J genes are TRBV9 and TRBJ1-2, with TRBD1 identical over 10 bases. This CDR3 has 15 residues. The germline CDR1 and CDR2 sequences are SGDLS and YYNGEE. The trim removed 4 bases at V and 6 bases at J, leaving 9 bases unmatched.

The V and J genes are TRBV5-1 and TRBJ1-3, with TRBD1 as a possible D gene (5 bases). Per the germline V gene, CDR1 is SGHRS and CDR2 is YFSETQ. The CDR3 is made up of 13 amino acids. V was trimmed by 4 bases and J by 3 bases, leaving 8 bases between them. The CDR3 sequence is CASSPRVGNTIYF. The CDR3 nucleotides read TGCGCCAGCAGCCCCAGGGTTGGAAACACCATATATTTT.

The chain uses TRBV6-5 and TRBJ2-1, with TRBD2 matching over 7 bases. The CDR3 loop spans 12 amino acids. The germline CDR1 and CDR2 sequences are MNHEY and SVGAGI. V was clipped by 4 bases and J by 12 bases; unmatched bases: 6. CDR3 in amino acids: CASSFPWGGQFF. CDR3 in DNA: TGTGCCAGCAGTTTTCCTTGGGGGGGGCAGTTCTTC.

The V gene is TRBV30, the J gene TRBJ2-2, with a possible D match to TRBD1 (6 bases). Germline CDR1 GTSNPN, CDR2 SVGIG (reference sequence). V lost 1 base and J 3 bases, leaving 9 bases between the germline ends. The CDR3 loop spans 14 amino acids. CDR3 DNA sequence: TGTGCCTGGAGTGAGGACAGCTACACCGGGGAGCTGTTTTTT. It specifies CAWSEDSYTGELFF.

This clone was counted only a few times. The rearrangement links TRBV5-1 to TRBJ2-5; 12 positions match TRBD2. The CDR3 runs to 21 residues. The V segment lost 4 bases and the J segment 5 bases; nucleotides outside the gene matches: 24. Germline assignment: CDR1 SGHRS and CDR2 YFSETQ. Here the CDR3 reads CASSPPPRGGFSSGGGETQYF. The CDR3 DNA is TGCGCCAGCAGCCCACCACCCCGTGGAGGGTTTTCTAGCGGGGGGGGCGAGACCCAGTACTTC.

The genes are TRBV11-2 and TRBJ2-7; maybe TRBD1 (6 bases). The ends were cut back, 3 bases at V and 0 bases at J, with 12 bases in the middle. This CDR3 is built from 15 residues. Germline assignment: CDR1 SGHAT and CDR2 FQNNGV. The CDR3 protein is CASSFGRTVSYEQYF. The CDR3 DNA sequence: TGTGCCAGCAGCTTTGGTCGGACAGTCTCCTACGAGCAGTACTTC. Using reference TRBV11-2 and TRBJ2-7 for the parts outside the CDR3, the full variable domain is EAGVAQSPRYKIIEKRQSVAFWCNPISGHATLYWYQQILGQGPKLLIQFQNNGVVDDSQLPKDRFSAERLKGVDSTLKIQPAKLEDSAVYLCASSFGRTVSYEQYFGPGTRLTVT.

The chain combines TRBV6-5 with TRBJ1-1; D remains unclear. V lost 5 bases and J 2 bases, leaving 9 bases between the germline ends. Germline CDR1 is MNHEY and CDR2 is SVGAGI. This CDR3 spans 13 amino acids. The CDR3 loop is CASSPRSNTEAFF. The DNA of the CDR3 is TGTGCCAGCAGTCCCCGGTCCAACACTGAAGCTTTCTTT.

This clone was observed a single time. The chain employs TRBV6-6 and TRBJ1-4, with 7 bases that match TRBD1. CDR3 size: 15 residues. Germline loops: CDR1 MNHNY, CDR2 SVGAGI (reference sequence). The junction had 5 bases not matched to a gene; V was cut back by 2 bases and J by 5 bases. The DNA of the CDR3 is TGTGCCAGCAGTTACGCAGGGGGTCGAAATGAAAAACTGTTTTTT. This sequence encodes CASSYAGGRNEKLFF.